This T cell receptor beta chain is drawn from a study of HIV-infected patients and healthy controls. This clonotype is medium-sized by share. This CDR3 contains 12 residues. CDR1 and CDR2 from the germline V gene are MNHEY and SVGEGT. V was clipped by 7 bases and J by 4 bases, with 10 bases between them. The repertoire came from unfractionated whole blood and reflected all unsorted peripheral T cells. Alpha and beta constant-region primers primed reverse transcription of about 0.5 ug RNA. Separate chain-specific third strand synthesis with multiplexing indices produced the alpha and beta libraries. TCRdb reprocessed the 5' RACE reads via MiXCR and lists one record per CDR3 protein. The sample includes around 21,000 distinct CDR3 sequences, about 8.3% of them seen just once.

The rearrangement uses TRBV6-2 or TRBV6-3 and TRBJ1-1; unclear D gene. This TCR was recovered from an adult in good health. Sample: blood. The CDR3 nucleotides read TGTGCCAGCAAGCCAAGTCCCACTGAAGCTTTCTTT. Its protein product is CASKPSPTEAFF.